Below, one T cell receptor (beta chain) is given with its context. The antigen it recognizes is unknown. The record has no base qualities; no much larger clone is one base away. TCRbeta CDR3 regions were amplified from genomic DNA by means of the immunoSEQ Assay, a bias-controlled multiplex PCR. Concerning the study's data processing: Within the assay, amplification of reference gene primers was used to estimate how many nucleated cells each sample contained. To quantify the absolute abundance of each unique TCRbeta CDR3 rearrangement, sequence reads were collapsed and filtered. For each sample, productive Simpson clonality was calculated as the square root of Simpson's diversity index over productive rearrangements. In its TCRdb copy, this immuneACCESS table keeps in-frame sequences only and misses some clones. Where compared with another copy, unresolved V genes explain less than half of these, and the others have no known cause. From that table come the V and J calls and clone size; the DNA was used to work out D and trimming. The sample includes about 59,000 clones, with around 92% observed a single time. In total, the top ten clones hold 8.6% of the sample.

The data belong to a study of blood T cell repertoires in COVID-19 (dated by TCRdb to the early 2020s). At the level of the whole study: Samples from collaborators originated in the United States, Italy and Spain and spanned both the acute and convalescent phases of COVID-19. Samples were obtained from the ongoing ImmuneRACE study (first 160 participants) and from 950 to 1,500 subjects provided by 6 global collaborators. A de-identified subject ID, COVID-19 status, age in years and sex were almost always included in the sample metadata. HLA class I and class II types, where available, came from metadata supplied by the sample provider rather than from assay-based typing. The repertoires were made available in a free public database intended to serve as a resource for research on the immune response to SARS-CoV-2. Deeply sampled blood TCRbeta repertoires from subjects exposed to, actively infected with, or recovered from COVID-19 were included in the dataset. The material from the prospective study consisted of cDNA or gDNA derived from T cells, B-cell-depleted T cells, or PBMCs. Beyond this particular receptor, the publication reports: How much clinical and demographic metadata was included differed by source and by participant, and the metadata was provided uncurated.

Whole blood was collected in K2EDTA tubes by collaborating institutions according to the institutions' own protocols. For TCRbeta analysis, collaborators shipped samples in one of three forms: frozen whole blood, isolated PBMCs, or DNA extracted from either of those sample types. At the junction V is shortened by 4 bases and J by 0 bases; bases outside the gene matches: 6. There are 16 amino acids in the CDR3, from cysteine to phenylalanine inclusive. Left in the record is the CDR3 DNA by itself, 48 bases read in frame from the first base. The germline V gene gives CDR1 as SGHDT and CDR2 as YYEEEE. Recombination joined TRBV5-6 with TRBJ2-2, and TRBD2 aligns with 7 junction nucleotides. This receptor was identified in a human donor in a cohort sampled during active COVID-19. The sample consisted of peripheral blood. At the DNA level, the sequence is TGTGCCAGCAGCCAAGCGGGACGGTCGAACACCGGGGAGCTGTTTTTT. It encodes CASSQAGRSNTGELFF.